Listed here are 8 T cell receptor beta chains from one sample, sequenced in a study of tumor-infiltrating lymphocytes in primary liver carcinoma. The study co-extracted DNA and RNA from around 20-30 mg of unsorted bulk tissue. Total RNA amounting to roughly 480 ng was the source from which TCR beta cDNA was made with a constant-region primer. Three nested multiplex PCR rounds of slightly modified ARM-PCR generated TCR beta libraries. Each of the first two PCR rounds ran about 9 cycles with TRBV1-TRBV30 forward and C-beta reverse primers. TCRdb reanalysed the multiplex PCR reads using MiXCR and keeps one entry per CDR3 protein. This sample yields tens of thousands of distinct CDR3 sequences, of which roughly 77% are seen a single time; 38% belongs to the top ten. The sequencing input was tumor-adjacent normal liver tissue. Source of these receptors: a woman under 40 with primary liver carcinoma and hepatitis B virus infection.

CDR3: CASSSGTGAYEQYF. The CDR3 DNA sequence: TGTGCCAGCAGCTCCGGGACAGGGGCGTATGAGCAGTACTTC. The chain has TRBV9 and TRBJ2-7, with 10 bases that match TRBD1. Germline CDR1 is SGDLS and CDR2 is YYNGEE. Unmatched junction bases numbered 8, after V lost 4 bases and J lost 7 bases. The CDR3 is 14 amino acids.

As for this clonotype: A read error may account for a junction end that differs from germline. This chain uses TRBV29-1 with TRBJ2-1, with D hard to call. Germline-derived CDR1 and CDR2 are SQVTM and ANQGSEA. The CDR3 consists of 15 residues. Here the CDR3 reads CSVERRNRSYNERFF. In DNA, the CDR3 is TGCAGCGTCGAAAGGCGGAATCGGTCCTACAATGAGCGGTTCTTC.

A few counts support this clonotype. The chain has TRBV20-1 and TRBJ2-7; 8 nucleotides align to TRBD2. The CDR3 length is 16 residues. V was pared by 0 bases and J by 2 bases, with 9 bases of the junction left unmatched. Germline V gives CDR1 DFQATT, CDR2 SNEGSKA (reference sequence). DNA of the CDR3: TGCAGTGCTAGAGATCACGGGAGGGCCCAAACCTACGAGCAGTACTTC. Translation gives CSARDHGRAQTYEQYF.

This clonotype has ten or more counts. V usage is TRBV6-1 and J usage is TRBJ2-7, with no clear D. The V end lost 4 bases, the J end lost 2 bases, and 3 bases lay between the germline ends. There are 11 residues in the CDR3. Germline V gives CDR1 MNHNS, CDR2 SASEGT. The CDR3: CASSGTYEQYF. The CDR3 bases are TGTGCCAGCAGTGGCACCTACGAGCAGTACTTC.

About this clonotype: A junction end diverges from the germline sequence, so it may reflect a read error. The rearrangement joins TRBV7-9 to TRBJ2-1; 8 bases match TRBD1. The germline V gene encodes CDR1 SEHNR and CDR2 FQNEAQ (reference sequence). The CDR3 contains 17 residues. The CDR3 region is CASSSHTGTGLYNVQFF. The CDR3 coding sequence is TGTGCCAGCAGCTCGCATACCGGGACAGGCCTATACAATGTGCAGTTCTTT.

This clonotype was seen repeatedly, ten times or more. The chain carries TRBV6-2 or TRBV6-3 and TRBJ2-2, with 8 bases that match TRBD2. The CDR3 contains 13 residues. J lost 5 bases, V lost 9 bases, and 5 bases had no gene match. Germline CDR1 and CDR2: MNHEY and SVGEGT. The CDR3 sequence: CASSPGGTGELFF. CDR3 nucleotide sequence: TGTGCCAGTTCCCCGGGGGGGACCGGGGAGCTGTTTTTT.

A remark on this clonotype: The CDR3 carries no conserved terminal phenylalanine or tryptophan, so it likely arises from a read error. The chain uses TRBV5-6 and TRBJ2-6, with D possibly matching TRBD1 (6 bases). The length of the CDR3 is 17 residues. Trimming took 5 bases from V and 0 from J, leaving 15 bases between them. Germline V lookup: CDR1 SGHDT, CDR2 YYEEEE. CDR3 amino acids: CASRQDSNFSGANVLTV. The CDR3 DNA sequence: TGTGCCAGCAGACAGGACAGTAACTTCTCTGGGGCCAACGTCCTGACTGTC.

In the case of this clonotype: The conserved closing phenylalanine or tryptophan is absent in this CDR3, likely reflecting a read error. This chain links TRBV4-3 with TRBJ2-7; a weak D match, TRBD2 (6 bases). Germline CDR1 is LGHNA and CDR2 is YSLEER. The V and J ends lost 3 bases and 3 bases respectively, with 15 bases between them. This CDR3 spans 15 amino acids. In nucleotides, the CDR3 is TGCGCCAGCAGCCAGACTATGGGGGGTTTCTACGAGCAGTACCTC. It encodes CASSQTMGGFYEQYL.